A selection of T cell receptor beta chains follows, all from one sample in a study of cytomegalovirus exposure and HLA in healthy donors. Some clones are missing from TCRdb's copy, which holds only in-frame ones; the method was immunoSEQ multiplex PCR. The sample carries approximately 110,000 clones, over 15% recorded once. Sequencing was performed on PBMCs. The receptor set was obtained from a woman between 18 and 30 years old in good health and CMV-seronegative. Both conserved end residues are part of each CDR3. The D gene is left open where the match is weak. Size tells how often a clone was seen (once, few, many) or the class of an expanded clone, and some rows leave it out.

clone_size	d_call	v_call	j_call	cdr3_aa	cdr3_nt
-	-	TRBV6-1	TRBJ1-2	CASSGREPTNGYTF	TGTGCCAGCAGTGGACGGGAGCCCACCAATGGCTACACCTTC
-	-	TRBV28	TRBJ2-7	CASRQQGPLYEQYF	TGTGCCAGCAGACAACAGGGACCGTTATACGAGCAGTACTTC
few	TRBD1	TRBV5-6	TRBJ1-1	CASSLRDRVVAEAFF	TGTGCCAGCAGCTTAAGGGACAGGGTAGTCGCTGAAGCTTTCTTT
few	TRBD1	TRBV7-8	TRBJ1-4	CASRDKRTGVEKLFF	TGTGCCAGCAGAGACAAGCGGACAGGGGTGGAAAAACTGTTTTTT
-	TRBD2	TRBV7-2	TRBJ2-5	CASSPQRGGRTQYF	TGTGCCAGCAGCCCGCAGCGGGGGGGCCGGACCCAGTACTTC
-	-	TRBV5-6	TRBJ2-7	CASSLRDPTYEQYF	TGTGCCAGCAGCTTACGGGATCCAACCTACGAGCAGTACTTC
-	-	TRBV25-1	TRBJ2-1	CASSEPDISSYNEQFF	TGTGCCAGCAGTGAACCGGACATTAGCTCCTACAATGAGCAGTTCTTC
-	TRBD1	TRBV28	TRBJ2-7	CASQLRGRFYEQYF	TGTGCCAGCCAACTGAGGGGGCGCTTCTACGAGCAGTACTTC
-	-	TRBV28	TRBJ2-7	CAPGVREQYF	TGTGCCCCGGGAGTTCGAGAGCAGTACTTC
few	-	TRBV9	TRBJ2-1	CASSVGDYNEQFF	TGTGCCAGCAGCGTAGGAGACTACAATGAGCAGTTCTTC
-	TRBD2	TRBV4-1	TRBJ2-5	CASSSWREGRETQYF	TGCGCCAGCAGCTCGTGGCGGGAGGGCCGAGAGACCCAGTACTTC
few	TRBD1	TRBV30	TRBJ1-2	CAWSVQGAYGYTF	TGTGCCTGGAGTGTACAGGGGGCCTATGGCTACACCTTC
-	-	TRBV27	TRBJ2-1	CASTTRPGNEQFF	TGTGCCAGCACCACACGGCCGGGGAATGAGCAGTTCTTC
few	TRBD1	TRBV13	TRBJ2-7	CASRFRGQGYEQYF	TGTGCCAGCAGGTTTAGGGGACAGGGCTACGAGCAGTACTTC
-	-	TRBV14	TRBJ1-2	CASSPSPQGHGYTF	TGTGCCAGCAGCCCCTCCCCCCAGGGGCACGGCTACACCTTC
-	-	TRBV30	TRBJ1-4	CAWGPGGRNEKLFF	TGTGCCTGGGGACCCGGGGGGAGAAATGAAAAACTGTTTTTT
few	-	TRBV9	TRBJ1-6	CASSVEGRESSPLHF	TGTGCCAGCAGCGTAGAAGGGAGGGAGAGTTCACCCCTCCACTTT
-	TRBD1	TRBV19	TRBJ2-7	CASRAGQGGYEQYF	TGTGCCAGTAGGGCAGGACAGGGGGGCTACGAGCAGTACTTC
-	-	TRBV7-6	TRBJ2-1	CASSFETTGFYNEQFF	TGTGCCAGCAGCTTTGAGACAACAGGGTTCTACAATGAGCAGTTCTTC
few	-	TRBV28	TRBJ1-2	CASSFLRVGNYGYTF	TGTGCCAGCAGTTTCCTGAGGGTCGGCAACTATGGCTACACCTTC
-	-	TRBV2	TRBJ1-2	CASSEGQGYGYTF	TGTGCCAGCAGTGAAGGGCAGGGCTATGGCTACACCTTC
few	-	TRBV28	TRBJ2-6	CASSPGSPGSGANVLTF	TGTGCCAGCAGTCCAGGATCTCCGGGATCTGGGGCCAACGTCCTGACTTTC
-	TRBD1	TRBV6-5	TRBJ2-7	CASSSPGQVYF	TGTGCCAGCAGTTCCCCGGGACAGGTATACTTC
few	TRBD1	TRBV18	TRBJ2-7	CASSPPTGDRRYEQYF	TGTGCCAGCTCACCCCCGACAGGGGATAGACGATACGAGCAGTACTTC
few	TRBD1	TRBV4-2	TRBJ1-2	CASSPAGTDLYGYTF	TGTGCCAGCAGCCCAGCTGGGACAGACCTCTATGGCTACACCTTC
few	TRBD1	TRBV15	TRBJ1-2	CATSRDRGPGQPYGYTF	TGTGCCACCAGCAGAGATAGGGGTCCGGGACAGCCATATGGCTACACCTTC
-	-	TRBV7-9	TRBJ2-1	CASRLGQQQFF	TGTGCCAGCAGGTTAGGACAACAGCAGTTCTTC
few	-	TRBV19	TRBJ2-7	CASSTLLGSHHEQYF	TGTGCCAGTAGTACCCTTCTCGGTAGCCACCACGAGCAGTACTTC
few	-	TRBV2	TRBJ1-6	CASRADSPNSPLHF	TGTGCCAGCAGGGCGGACAGTCCAAATTCACCCCTCCACTTT
few	TRBD2	TRBV5-5	TRBJ2-7	CASSGVTSGPSYEQYF	TGTGCCAGCAGCGGAGTGACTAGCGGGCCCTCCTACGAGCAGTACTTC
-	TRBD1	TRBV18	TRBJ1-6	CASSPRDRDSPLHF	TGTGCCAGCTCACCCCGGGACAGGGATTCACCCCTCCACTTT
-	TRBD1	TRBV9	TRBJ1-4	CASSPTGTGSF	TGTGCCAGCAGCCCCACGGGGACAGGGAGTTTT
many	-	TRBV5-4	TRBJ2-5	CASSTGTEQETQYF	TGTGCCAGCAGCACCGGGACTGAACAAGAGACCCAGTACTTC
-	TRBD2	TRBV4-1	TRBJ2-1	CASSHGAGAYNEQFF	TGCGCCAGCAGCCACGGAGCGGGAGCCTACAATGAGCAGTTCTTC
-	TRBD2	TRBV11-2	TRBJ2-7	CASSGPAGGLNEQYF	TGTGCCAGCAGCGGGCCCGCGGGAGGTCTGAACGAGCAGTACTTC
few	TRBD2	TRBV2	TRBJ2-1	CAHSLAGASYNEQFF	TGTGCCCACAGTCTAGCGGGGGCATCCTACAATGAGCAGTTCTTC
few	TRBD2	TRBV19	TRBJ2-7	CASSPIGSSGRYEQYF	TGTGCCAGTAGCCCTATTGGGTCTAGCGGGAGGTACGAGCAGTACTTC
-	-	TRBV19	TRBJ1-1	CASSPSQLNTEAFF	TGTGCCAGTAGCCCAAGTCAGTTGAACACTGAAGCTTTCTTT
-	TRBD1	TRBV29-1	TRBJ2-2	CSVGQGWNTGELFF	TGCAGCGTGGGACAGGGTTGGAACACCGGGGAGCTGTTTTTT
-	TRBD1	TRBV5-6	TRBJ1-3	CASSYGTDSGNTIYF	TGTGCCAGCAGCTACGGGACAGACTCTGGAAACACCATATATTTT